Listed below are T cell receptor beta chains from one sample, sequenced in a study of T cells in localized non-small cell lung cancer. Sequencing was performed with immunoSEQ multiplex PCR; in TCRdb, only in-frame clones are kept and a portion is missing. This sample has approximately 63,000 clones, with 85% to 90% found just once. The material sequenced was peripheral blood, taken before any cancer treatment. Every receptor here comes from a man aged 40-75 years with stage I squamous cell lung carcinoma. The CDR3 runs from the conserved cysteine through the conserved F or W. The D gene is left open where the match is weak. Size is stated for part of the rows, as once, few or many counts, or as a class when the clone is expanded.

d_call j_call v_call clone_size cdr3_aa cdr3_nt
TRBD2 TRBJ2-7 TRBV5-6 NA CASSFGSLAPTYEQYF TGTGCCAGCAGCTTTGGGTCACTAGCGCCAACCTACGAGCAGTACTTC
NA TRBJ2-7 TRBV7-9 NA CASSLPGTPYEQYF TGTGCCAGCAGCCTCCCCGGGACACCCTACGAGCAGTACTTC
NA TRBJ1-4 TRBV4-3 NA CASSQGQSNEKLFF TGCGCCAGCAGCCAAGGACAGTCTAATGAAAAACTGTTTTTT
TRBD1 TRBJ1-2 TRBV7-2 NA CASSRRQGYGYTF TGTGCCAGCAGCAGACGACAGGGATATGGCTACACCTTC
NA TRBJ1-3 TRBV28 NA CASSLPGPEVGTIYF TGTGCCAGCAGTTTACCCGGACCTGAGGTCGGCACCATATATTTT
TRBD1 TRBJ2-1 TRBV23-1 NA CASSRNFVTRCGTGFYNEQFF TGCGCCAGCAGTCGTAATTTTGTGACACGGTGTGGGACAGGATTTTACAATGAGCAGTTCTTC
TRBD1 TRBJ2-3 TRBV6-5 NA CASREGQGRADTQYF TGTGCCAGCAGGGAGGGACAGGGGAGGGCAGATACGCAGTATTTT
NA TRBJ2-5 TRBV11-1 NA CASSSTGFRSQYQETQYF TGTGCCAGCAGCTCTACAGGGTTCCGATCACAGTACCAAGAGACCCAGTACTTC
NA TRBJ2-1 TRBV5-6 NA CASSLGLLTNEQFF TGTGCCAGCAGCTTGGGGCTTCTAACTAATGAGCAGTTCTTC
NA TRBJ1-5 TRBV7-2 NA CASSLVIRDQPQHF TGTGCCAGCAGCTTAGTAATTCGGGATCAGCCCCAGCATTTT
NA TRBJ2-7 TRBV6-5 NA CASSYEGRSYEQYF TGTGCCAGCAGTTACGAGGGTAGGTCCTACGAGCAGTACTTC
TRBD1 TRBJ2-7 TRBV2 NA CASSYGTDYEQYF TGTGCCAGCAGTTACGGGACAGATTACGAGCAGTACTTC
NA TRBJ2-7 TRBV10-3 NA CAISEGQGRYEQYF TGTGCCATCAGTGAGGGTCAGGGGCGCTACGAGCAGTACTTC
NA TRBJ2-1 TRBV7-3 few CASSFGLAGYNEQFF TGTGCCAGCAGCTTTGGGCTTGCAGGTTACAATGAGCAGTTCTTC
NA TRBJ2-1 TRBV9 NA CASSASSSYNEQFF TGTGCCAGCAGCGCTTCCAGCTCCTACAATGAGCAGTTCTTC
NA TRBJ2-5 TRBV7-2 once CASSLGGQQETQYF TGTGCCAGCAGCTTAGGTGGACAGCAAGAGACCCAGTACTTC
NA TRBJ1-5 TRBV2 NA CASSGRQRTNQPQHF TGTGCCAGCAGTGGACGGCAGAGAACTAATCAGCCCCAGCATTTT
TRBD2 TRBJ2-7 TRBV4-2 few CASSPTSGFVYEQYF TGTGCCAGCAGTCCTACTAGCGGATTCGTCTACGAGCAGTACTTC
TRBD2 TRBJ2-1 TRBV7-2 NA CASSLAGGAYNEQFF TGTGCCAGCAGCTTAGCGGGAGGGGCCTACAATGAGCAGTTCTTC
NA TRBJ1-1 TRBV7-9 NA CASSPTGTRGTEAFF TGTGCCAGCAGTCCCACCGGGACCCGGGGCACTGAAGCTTTCTTT
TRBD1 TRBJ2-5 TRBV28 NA CASRTGWSGETQYF TGTGCCAGCAGGACAGGGTGGTCGGGGGAGACCCAGTACTTC
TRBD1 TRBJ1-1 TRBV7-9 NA CASSQGGSNTEAFF TGTGCCAGCAGTCAGGGGGGGTCTAACACTGAAGCTTTCTTT
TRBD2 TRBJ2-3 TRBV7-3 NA CASSLAGGSDTQYF TGTGCCAGCAGCTTAGCGGGAGGGTCAGATACGCAGTATTTT
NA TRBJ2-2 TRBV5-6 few CASSYYRVQGTGELFF TGTGCCAGCAGCTATTACAGGGTGCAGGGCACCGGGGAGCTGTTTTTT
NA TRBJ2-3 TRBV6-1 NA CASISGRITDTQYF TGTGCCAGCATTTCCGGGAGAATCACAGATACGCAGTATTTT
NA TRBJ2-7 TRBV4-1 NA CASSPTPMRIGVEQYF TGCGCCAGCAGCCCCACTCCGATGAGAATCGGGGTCGAGCAGTACTTC
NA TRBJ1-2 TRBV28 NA CASSFELYYGYTF TGTGCCAGCAGTTTTGAGTTATACTATGGCTACACCTTC
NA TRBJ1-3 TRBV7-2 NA CASSLGSAASGNTIYF TGTGCCAGCAGCTTAGGGAGCGCCGCCTCTGGAAACACCATATATTTT